Listed here are 14 T cell receptor beta chains from one sample, sequenced in a study of graft-versus-host responses after intestinal transplantation. Here immunoSEQ multiplex PCR was the method, and the copy in TCRdb shows in-frame clones only, minus some. The sample has 50,000 or so clones, under 95% seen once; the top ten hold 2.5% to 3%. The sequencing used PBMCs, collected around 120 days after intestinal transplantation. These TCRs come from a human patient who received an intestinal transplant, so some T cells may come from the graft donor.

The chain couples TRBV5-1 to TRBJ1-1; 7 bases map to TRBD1. CDR3 length equals 15 residues. Germline assignment: CDR1 SGHRS and CDR2 YFSETQ. V was pared by 5 bases and J by 2 bases, with 9 bases of the junction left unmatched. This CDR3 is CASRPPDRANTEAFF. The CDR3 DNA sequence: TGCGCCAGCAGACCACCCGACAGGGCAAACACTGAAGCTTTCTTT.

This chain uses TRBV18 with TRBJ2-5; a weak D match, TRBD2 (6 bases). The CDR3 sequence is 16 residues long. The V and J ends lost 3 bases and 5 bases respectively, with 19 bases between them. Germline lookup yields CDR1 KGHSH and CDR2 LQKENI. The CDR3 region is CASSPAWGDLRETQYF. CDR3 DNA: TGTGCCAGCTCACCCGCTTGGGGGGACCTTCGGGAGACCCAGTACTTC.

The gene calls are TRBV9 and TRBJ2-5, with 9 nucleotides matching TRBD2. The CDR3 covers 18 residues. Unmatched junction bases numbered 13, after V lost 1 base and J lost 3 bases. Germline assignment: CDR1 SGDLS and CDR2 YYNGEE. CDR3 loop: CASSVRSGGLEIKETQYF. The CDR3 DNA follows: TGTGCCAGCAGCGTACGTAGCGGGGGCCTAGAAATAAAAGAGACCCAGTACTTC.

This clone appeared once. The V gene is TRBV10-3, the J gene TRBJ2-1, with D perhaps assigned TRBD1 or TRBD2 (5 bases each). Germline values: CDR1 ENHRY, CDR2 SYGVKD. The ends were cut back, 2 bases at V and 6 bases at J, with 11 bases in the middle. This CDR3 spans 14 amino acids. CDR3 protein: CAISERGQGNEQFF. The CDR3 bases are TGTGCCATCAGTGAGCGAGGGCAGGGCAATGAGCAGTTCTTC.

The V call is TRBV18, the J call TRBJ1-6; D unresolved. V was pared by 4 bases and J by 7 bases, with 8 bases between. CDR3 length: 13 residues. Germline lookup yields CDR1 KGHSH and CDR2 LQKENI. CDR3 DNA: TGTGCCAGCTCACTAACACAGAATTCACCCCTCCACTTT. Its protein product is CASSLTQNSPLHF.

In this sample, this clone turned up a few times. V and J are TRBV10-1 and TRBJ2-1; 12 bases match TRBD2. V trimming: 6 bases; J trimming: 4 bases; junction bases outside the gene matches: 7. The germline V gene has CDR1 WNHNN and CDR2 SYGVQD (reference sequence). This CDR3 is 16 amino acids long. The CDR3 DNA sequence: TGCGCCAGCAGCGACCAAGGACTAGCGGGATACAATGAGCAGTTCTTC. Its protein product is CASSDQGLAGYNEQFF.

V and J are TRBV27 and TRBJ1-1; D may be TRBD1 (6 bases). Germline CDR1 is MNHEY and CDR2 is SMNVEV (reference sequence). The length of the CDR3 is 15 residues. Trimming took off 4 bases at V and 1 base at J, with 13 bases between the two ends. The CDR3 loop reads CASSSSGVSNTEAFF. CDR3 bases: TGTGCCAGCAGTTCCTCAGGGGTCTCGAACACTGAAGCTTTCTTT.

The chain joins TRBV6-5 to TRBJ2-2; TRBD2 matches 9 bases. The germline V gene encodes CDR1 MNHEY and CDR2 SVGAGI. Trimming cost V 2 bases and J 7 bases; bases outside gene matches: 5. The CDR3 has 15 amino acids. In nucleotides, the CDR3 is TGTGCCAGCAGTTACGCTAGCGGGGTTTTCGGGGAGCTGTTTTTT. Protein product: CASSYASGVFGELFF.

V is TRBV6-1 and J is TRBJ1-1; possible D gene TRBD1, 5 bases. The V gene's germline CDR1 is MNHNS and CDR2 SASEGT. V gave up 4 bases and J gave up 4 bases, with 16 bases separating them. The CDR3 is 15 amino acids. CDR3 loop: CASSALFLGGTEAFF. In DNA, the CDR3 is TGTGCCAGCAGTGCACTATTTTTGGGGGGCACTGAAGCTTTCTTT.

The chain employs TRBV12-5 and TRBJ2-3; 12 bases are shared with TRBD2. This CDR3 is 20 amino acids long. J gave up 2 bases and V 0 bases, and 12 bases lay outside the gene matches. Germline CDR1 is LGHNT and CDR2 is FRNRAP. CDR3 sequence reads: CASGLVGLAGGIPPTDTQYF. CDR3 nucleotide sequence: TGTGCTAGTGGTTTGGTAGGTCTAGCGGGAGGGATCCCCCCCACAGATACGCAGTATTTT.

V gene TRBV6-1 combines with J gene TRBJ2-5; the D gene is possibly TRBD1 (5 bases). The J call may not be correct, given that the DNA end is closer to TRBJ2-7. Germline values: CDR1 MNHNS, CDR2 SASEGT. The CDR3 is 13 amino acids. The CDR3 sequence is CASSEGRTYEQYF. The CDR3, as DNA: TGTGCCAGCAGTGAAGGTAGGACATACGAGCAGTACTTC.

The chain links TRBV27 to TRBJ2-3; a possible D gene is TRBD1 (5 bases). V lost 4 bases and J lost 0, with 14 bases in between. The CDR3 length is 16 residues. Germline loops: CDR1 MNHEY, CDR2 SMNVEV (reference sequence). The CDR3 nucleotides are TGTGCCAGCAGTTACTCTGGGGCCTCGAGCACAGATACGCAGTATTTT. Its protein is CASSYSGASSTDTQYF.

The V call is TRBV15, the J call TRBJ2-7; TRBD1 matches at 10 bases. V gave up 0 bases and J gave up 6 bases; unmatched junction bases: 11. Germline values: CDR1 LNHNV, CDR2 YYDKDF (reference sequence). The CDR3 loop spans 17 amino acids. The chain's CDR3 is CATSRDPTGGLAFEQYF. The CDR3 coding sequence is TGTGCCACCAGCAGAGATCCGACAGGGGGCCTTGCCTTCGAGCAGTACTTC.

The V and J genes are TRBV10-3 and TRBJ2-5; D may be TRBD1 or TRBD2 (6 bases each). Trimming took off 8 bases at V and 2 bases at J, with 18 bases between the two ends. In germline, CDR1 is ENHRY, CDR2 SYGVKD. The CDR3 is 15 residues long. CDR3 sequence reads: CAIGGPKGGQETQYF. The CDR3 DNA is TGTGCCATCGGGGGGCCTAAGGGCGGACAAGAGACCCAGTACTTC.